The 23 T cell receptor beta chains presented below share a single source sample, sequenced in a study of T-cell memory formation after mild COVID-19. One entry per CDR3 protein, called by TCRdb with MiXCR from the 5' RACE reads. The sample shows about 430,000 distinct CDR3 sequences, approximately 24% of them seen only once. The specimen sequenced was PBMCs or a T cell subset sorted from them (not recorded which). All receptors derive from an adult woman who had mild COVID-19 (a few samples of this study predate the infection). Cell type and time point are not known.

This chain links TRBV11-1 with TRBJ1-2; D ambiguous. This CDR3 spans 13 amino acids. CDR1 is SGHAT, CDR2 FQDESV, per germline (reference sequence). Trimming took off 5 bases at V and 8 bases at J, with 15 bases between the two ends. The CDR3 reads CASSAPALRGYTF. DNA of the CDR3: TGTGCCAGCAGCGCACCGGCCCTTAGAGGCTACACCTTC.

The chain links TRBV7-2 to TRBJ2-7; TRBD2 aligns across 10 bases. Germline V CDR1 and CDR2: SGHTA, FQGNSA. The CDR3 contains 16 residues. V gave up 4 bases and J gave up 0 bases; unmatched junction bases: 6. The CDR3 protein is CASSSRLAGASYEQYF. CDR3 nucleotides: TGTGCCAGCAGCTCCCGACTAGCGGGTGCCTCCTACGAGCAGTACTTC.

This clonotype was found a few times. The J gene is TRBJ2-3, the V gene TRBV3-1; 7 positions match TRBD2. The germline CDR1 and CDR2 sequences are LGHDT and YNNKEL (reference sequence). The CDR3 covers 16 residues. V was clipped by 0 bases and J by 1 base; unmatched bases: 4. The CDR3 sequence is CASSQERLARTDTQYF. The DNA for the CDR3 is TGTGCCAGCAGCCAAGAAAGACTAGCTCGCACAGATACGCAGTATTTT.

A few counts support this clonotype. This sequence joins TRBV7-8 and TRBJ2-1; D call uncertain. There are 15 residues in the CDR3. Germline lookup yields CDR1 SGHVS and CDR2 FQNEAQ. Trimming removed 7 bases from V and 0 bases from J, with 13 bases in between. For the CDR3, the DNA is TGTGCCAGCACACCTCTGGCCAGCTCCTACAATGAGCAGTTCTTC. Its protein product is CASTPLASSYNEQFF.

The rearrangement links TRBV4-1 to TRBJ2-7; the D is unclear. V lost 3 bases and J lost 0, with 12 bases in between. There are 15 residues in the CDR3. Germline lookup yields CDR1 MGHRA and CDR2 YSYEKL. The CDR3 loop is CASSQTASPSYEQYF. CDR3 in DNA: TGCGCCAGCAGCCAGACCGCCTCCCCCTCCTACGAGCAGTACTTC.

There are a few counts of this clonotype. The chain combines TRBV4-1 with TRBJ2-3; no definite D call. Trimming shortened V by 5 bases and J by 0 bases, and 6 bases separated the two germline ends. Germline lookup yields CDR1 MGHRA and CDR2 YSYEKL. The CDR3 is 13 residues long. The CDR3 bases are TGCGCCAGCAGCTGGTATAGCACAGATACGCAGTATTTT. This translates into CASSWYSTDTQYF.

This clonotype showed up just a few times. The chain carries TRBV4-1 and TRBJ2-1; 8 bases align to TRBD2. V lost 4 bases, J lost 2 bases, and 13 bases stayed unmatched. The CDR3 loop spans 18 amino acids. The V gene's germline CDR1 is MGHRA and CDR2 YSYEKL. This chain's CDR3 is CASSRGQTGTSPYNEQFF. The CDR3 coding sequence is TGCGCCAGCAGCCGGGGCCAAACCGGGACTAGTCCCTACAATGAGCAGTTCTTC.

The genes are TRBV6-5 and TRBJ1-6, with D tentatively TRBD1 (5 bases). The CDR3 runs 14 residues. Trimming removed 3 bases from V and 10 bases from J, with 13 bases in between. In germline, CDR1 is MNHEY, CDR2 SVGAGI. The DNA of the CDR3 is TGTGCCAGCAGTTATAGAGGGGATGGATCACCCCTCCACTTT. As protein: CASSYRGDGSPLHF.

J is TRBJ2-1 and V is TRBV11-3; D is unresolved. V was shortened by 0 bases and J by 9 bases, with 12 bases between the two germline ends. Per the germline V gene, CDR1 is SGHNT and CDR2 is YENEEA. CDR3 size: 14 residues. The CDR3 region is CASSLDSWQVEQFF. The CDR3 DNA follows: TGTGCCAGCAGCTTAGATAGTTGGCAGGTTGAGCAGTTCTTC.

The chain combines TRBV20-1 with TRBJ2-7; 13 positions match TRBD2. The CDR3 runs 16 residues. CDR1 is DFQATT, CDR2 SNEGSKA, per germline (reference sequence). V lost 1 base to trimming and J lost 6 bases; unmatched junction nucleotides: 9. The CDR3 region has the DNA TGCAGTGCTAGAGGAGGGACTAGCGGGATAGTCCGCGAGCAGTACTTC. It translates to CSARGGTSGIVREQYF.

The chain employs TRBV20-1 and TRBJ1-6, with D maybe TRBD1 (5 bases). CDR1 and CDR2 (germline): DFQATT, SNEGSKA (reference sequence). The ends were cut back, 3 bases at V and 1 base at J, with 13 bases in the middle. The CDR3 spans 16 residues. The CDR3 loop reads CSASTGYRSYNSPLHF. CDR3 sequence (DNA): TGCAGTGCTAGTACCGGATACAGGTCCTATAATTCACCCCTCCACTTT.

V gene TRBV30 combines with J gene TRBJ2-7, with D possibly TRBD2 on 5 matching bases. The CDR3 contains 13 residues. The ends were cut back, 5 bases at V and 6 bases at J, with 17 bases in the middle. CDR1 is GTSNPN, CDR2 SVGIG, per germline (reference sequence). CDR3 DNA: TGTGCCTGGGAGCGGCGACTTCGGGGCGAGCAGTACTTC. Translated: CAWERRLRGEQYF.

The V gene is TRBV10-3, the J gene TRBJ2-7; tentatively, D is TRBD1 (6 bases). The CDR3 is 14 amino acids. Trimming took off 8 bases at V and 4 bases at J, with 18 bases between the two ends. The germline V gene encodes CDR1 ENHRY and CDR2 SYGVKD. In DNA, the CDR3 is TGTGCCATCTCTGAAAGGGGGATTGGTTACGAGCAGTACTTC. It translates to CAISERGIGYEQYF.

This clonotype was seen a single time. This chain links TRBV19 with TRBJ2-7; 9 nucleotides match TRBD1. CDR3 length: 15 amino acids. Looked up from germline, CDR1 is LNHDA and CDR2 is SQIVND (reference sequence). Trimming removed 1 base from V and 3 bases from J; junction bases left unmatched: 4. The DNA for the CDR3 is TGTGCCAGTAGTATAGTGGGGGGACAGGGCTACGAGCAGTACTTC. Its translation is CASSIVGGQGYEQYF.

This clonotype was found a few times. This chain connects TRBV29-1 to TRBJ2-5; TRBD2 aligns across 11 bases. Losses at the gene ends were 5 bases for V and 5 bases for J; bases not matched to a gene: 4. Per the germline V gene, CDR1 is SQVTM and CDR2 is ANQGSEA. The CDR3 runs 13 residues. The CDR3 spells CSVRLAGGETQYF. In nucleotides, the CDR3 is TGCAGCGTTAGATTAGCGGGAGGGGAGACCCAGTACTTC.

This chain links TRBV6-2 or TRBV6-3 with TRBJ2-4, with a possible D match to TRBD2 (6 bases). Trimming left V 2 bases short and J 14 bases short, with 22 bases between. Germline values: CDR1 MNHEY, CDR2 SVGEGT. This CDR3 has 15 amino acids. The CDR3 loop is CASSYGSGGEKGKYF. Here the CDR3 DNA reads TGTGCCAGCAGTTACGGGTCAGGAGGGGAAAAGGGAAAGTACTTC.

Ten or more counts support this clonotype. This sequence joins TRBV7-3 and TRBJ2-2; 7 bases line up with TRBD2. The CDR3 sequence is 15 residues long. The junction had 8 bases not matched to a gene; V was cut back by 5 bases and J by 5 bases. CDR1 SGHTA and CDR2 FQGTGA come from the germline V gene. CDR3 nucleotide sequence: TGTGCCAGCAGCCCGCTGGGCGGGGGAACCGGGGAGCTGTTTTTT. This gives the protein CASSPLGGGTGELFF.

V and J are TRBV12-3 or TRBV12-4 and TRBJ2-2, with D perhaps matching TRBD1 or TRBD2 (5 bases each). The CDR3 spans 17 residues. V dropped 5 bases and J dropped 1 base, with 17 bases sitting between them. CDR3 sequence reads: CASSPFGPGGNTGELFF. CDR3 in DNA: TGTGCCAGCAGTCCCTTTGGGCCTGGGGGGAACACCGGGGAGCTGTTTTTT.

This clonotype was detected only once. With a much larger clone just one base away, this may be a read error. The V gene is TRBV6-5, the J gene TRBJ1-1, with unresolved D. Germline V lookup: CDR1 MNHEY, CDR2 SVGAGI. CDR3 size: 11 residues. The CDR3 region is CASSQNTEDFF. The CDR3 DNA reads TGTGCCAGCAGCCAGAACACTGAAGATTTCTTT.

The V and J genes are TRBV7-9 and TRBJ2-1, with 15 bases lining up with TRBD2. Germline assignment: CDR1 SEHNR and CDR2 FQNEAQ (reference sequence). The CDR3 runs 18 residues. The V gene end was trimmed by 2 bases and the J gene end by 7 bases; junction bases not matched to a gene: 9. The CDR3: CASSLTQGLAGGRNEQFF. The CDR3 DNA reads as TGTGCCAGCAGCTTAACCCAAGGACTAGCGGGGGGGAGAAATGAGCAGTTCTTC. The variable domain in full, completed from reference TRBV7-9 and TRBJ2-1, reads DTGVSQNPRHKITKRGQNVTFRCDPISEHNRLYWYRQTLGQGPEFLTYFQNEAQLEKSRLLSDRFSAERPKGSFSTLEIQRTEQGDSAMYLCASSLTQGLAGGRNEQFFGPGTRLTVL.

The chain carries TRBV7-9 and TRBJ2-5; D tentatively fits TRBD1 or TRBD2 (6 bases each). V was pared by 5 bases and J by 10 bases, with 23 bases between. The CDR3 consists of 15 residues. From germline, CDR1 is SEHNR and CDR2 FQNEAQ (reference sequence). DNA for the CDR3: TGTGCCAGCAGCACCAGGGGAGGAGGCCCTCTGGGCCAGTACTTC. As protein: CASSTRGGGPLGQYF. The variable domain in full, completed from reference TRBV7-9 and TRBJ2-5, reads DTGVSQNPRHKITKRGQNVTFRCDPISEHNRLYWYRQTLGQGPEFLTYFQNEAQLEKSRLLSDRFSAERPKGSFSTLEIQRTEQGDSAMYLCASSTRGGGPLGQYFGPGTRLLVL.

This clonotype came up many times. This chain uses TRBV7-9 with TRBJ2-5; 9 bases match TRBD1. Germline CDR1 and CDR2: SEHNR and FQNEAQ (reference sequence). The V segment lost 4 bases and the J segment 3 bases; nucleotides outside the gene matches: 3. The CDR3 has 14 residues. Written as DNA, the CDR3 is TGTGCCAGCAGCTGGGGGGACAGGGAAGAGACCCAGTACTTC. The encoded protein is CASSWGDREETQYF.

The chain combines TRBV30 with TRBJ2-1, with TRBD2 matching over 10 bases. Germline trimming cut 5 bases from V and 10 bases from J; bases unmatched to any gene: 8. Germline V gene data show CDR1 as GTSNPN and CDR2 as SVGIG (reference sequence). The CDR3 sequence is 13 residues long. CDR3 loop: CAWEREGLGEQFF. The CDR3 DNA reads TGTGCCTGGGAGCGGGAGGGCCTAGGAGAGCAGTTCTTC.